These 5 T cell receptor beta chains were all obtained from the same sample, sequenced in a study of blood T cells in healthy people across ages. It was with a sample-barcoded 5' primer and a J-beta primer mix that a second PCR of roughly 7 to 12 cycles was run. TCRdb re-derived calls from the 5' RACE reads in MiXCR, one entry per CDR3 protein. The sample shows 500,000 to 600,000 distinct CDR3 sequences, 25% to 30% of them seen only once. Sequencing was done on a sample of blood. The receptors derive from a woman in her sixties or seventies in good health.

V and J are TRBV9 and TRBJ1-4, with D unclear. Trimming stripped 0 bases from V and 5 bases from J, with 11 bases between. The CDR3 totals 15 residues. Germline-derived CDR1 and CDR2 are SGDLS and YYNGEE. The CDR3 here is CASSVEERTNEKLFF. The CDR3 nucleotides are TGTGCCAGCAGCGTAGAAGAAAGGACCAATGAAAAACTGTTTTTT.

V and J are TRBV5-1 and TRBJ2-6; D unresolved. The CDR3 covers 15 residues. In germline, CDR1 is SGHRS, CDR2 YFSETQ. Deletions cut 0 bases from V and 1 base from J, with 5 bases between. CDR3 region: CASSLAVSGANVLTF. The CDR3 coding sequence is TGCGCCAGCAGCTTGGCCGTATCTGGGGCCAACGTCCTGACTTTC.

This clonotype was seen a few times. This chain links TRBV3-1 with TRBJ2-5, with a weak D call TRBD1 (5 bases). The CDR3 has 17 amino acids. Trimming stripped 0 bases from V and 4 bases from J, with 18 bases between. Germline V gene lookup returns CDR1 LGHDT and CDR2 YNNKEL (reference sequence). DNA of the CDR3: TGTGCCAGCAGCCAAGATTGGGGCGCCCTAGTTGGAGAGACCCAGTACTTC. Its translation: CASSQDWGALVGETQYF.

The genes are TRBV29-1 and TRBJ1-2, with 7 bases aligning to TRBD1. The CDR3 has 12 amino acids. Germline loops: CDR1 SQVTM, CDR2 ANQGSEA. With 8 bases clipped from V and 2 bases from J, the junction kept 5 bases outside the gene matches. The chain's CDR3 is CSSSGGNYGYTF. The CDR3 coding sequence is TGCAGCTCTTCAGGGGGGAACTATGGCTACACCTTC.

This chain joins TRBV6-2 or TRBV6-3 and TRBJ2-2, with TRBD1 as a possible D gene (6 bases). Trimming stripped 6 bases from V and 4 bases from J, with 18 bases between. Germline loops: CDR1 MNHEY, CDR2 SVGEGT. This CDR3 comprises 16 residues. The CDR3: CASRPIRQEGTGELFF. CDR3 nucleotides: TGTGCCAGCAGACCCATTAGACAGGAAGGCACCGGGGAGCTGTTTTTT.